This T cell receptor beta chain was recovered during a study of T cell responses to AZD1222 COVID-19 vaccine. Overall study context: Pooled samples include second doses given at about 4 or 12 weeks. Whole-study findings and limits: Donors skewed white British and female; clonal diversity was possibly underestimated. Only six people who got AZD1222 tested seropositive at baseline. Nearly half of spike-specific TCRs reportedly go after variant regions that carry no mutations.

The method was immunoSEQ multiplex PCR; TCRdb's version includes in-frame clones alone and lacks a portion of them. The profile shows some 170,000 clones, 85% to 95% of them singletons. Worth noting for this clone: The target antigen is unknown.

This specimen was peripheral blood, taken on day 0 of AZD1222 vaccination. The origin of this receptor is an adult in good health.

CDR3 DNA: TGCGCCAGCAGCTCCAGACAGGGCTGGGAGACCCAGTACTTC. Its translation is CASSSRQGWETQYF. This chain connects TRBV5-1 to TRBJ2-5; TRBD1 agrees at 7 bases. Germline V gene lookup returns CDR1 SGHRS and CDR2 YFSETQ. This CDR3 is 14 amino acids long. V shed 3 bases, J shed 5 bases, and the junction held 7 bases outside the gene matches.